Sequencing of this TCR beta chain was carried out in a study of blood T cells in healthy people across ages. Sample-barcoded 5' priming and a J-beta primer mix drove a second PCR of roughly 6 to 12 cycles. TCRdb ran MiXCR on the 5' RACE reads and lists one entry per CDR3 protein. The sample records some 1.7 million distinct CDR3 sequences, roughly 27% being singletons. Whole-study results and caveats: Among long-lived donors, naive CD4+ cells were more numerous and diversity higher than in aged donors.

Note on this clonotype: Its specificity is not known.

V was clipped by 5 bases and J by 9 bases, with 17 bases between them. The CDR3 is 13 amino acids. The germline gives CDR1 SQVTM, CDR2 ANQGSEA. The genes are TRBV29-1 and TRBJ2-1, with unresolved D. The source material was blood. This receptor was identified in a woman aged 30 to 39 in good health. This CDR3 is CSVTVESRLEQFF. CDR3 nucleotide sequence: TGCAGCGTTACAGTAGAATCCCGGCTTGAGCAGTTCTTC.